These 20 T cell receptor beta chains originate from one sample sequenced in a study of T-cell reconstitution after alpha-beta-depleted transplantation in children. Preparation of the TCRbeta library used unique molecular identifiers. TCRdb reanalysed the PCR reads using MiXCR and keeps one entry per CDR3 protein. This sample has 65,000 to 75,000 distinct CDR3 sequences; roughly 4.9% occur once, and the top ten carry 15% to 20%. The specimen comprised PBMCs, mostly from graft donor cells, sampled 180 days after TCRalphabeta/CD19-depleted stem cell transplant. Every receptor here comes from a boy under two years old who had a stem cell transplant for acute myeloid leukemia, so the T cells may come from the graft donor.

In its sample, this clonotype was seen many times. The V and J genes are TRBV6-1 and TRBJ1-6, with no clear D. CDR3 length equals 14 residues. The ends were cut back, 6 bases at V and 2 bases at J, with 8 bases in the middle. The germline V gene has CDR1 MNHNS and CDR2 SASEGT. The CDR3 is CASSDGAYNSPLHF. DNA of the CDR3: TGTGCCAGCAGCGACGGGGCCTATAATTCACCCCTCCACTTT.

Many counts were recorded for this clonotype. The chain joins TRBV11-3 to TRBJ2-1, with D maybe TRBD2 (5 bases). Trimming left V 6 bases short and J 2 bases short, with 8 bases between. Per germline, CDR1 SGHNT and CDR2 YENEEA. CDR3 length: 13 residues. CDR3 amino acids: CASSPSPYNEQFF. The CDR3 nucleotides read TGTGCCAGCAGTCCTAGCCCCTACAATGAGCAGTTCTTC.

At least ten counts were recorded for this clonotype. Here the CDR3 reads CSVGAGGTDTQYF. CDR3 DNA sequence: TGCAGCGTTGGGGCAGGGGGAACAGATACGCAGTATTTT. The gene calls are TRBV29-1 and TRBJ2-3, with 7 bases fitting TRBD1. Germline assignment: CDR1 SQVTM and CDR2 ANQGSEA. V trimming: 4 bases; J trimming: 3 bases; junction bases outside the gene matches: 4. CDR3 length: 13 residues.

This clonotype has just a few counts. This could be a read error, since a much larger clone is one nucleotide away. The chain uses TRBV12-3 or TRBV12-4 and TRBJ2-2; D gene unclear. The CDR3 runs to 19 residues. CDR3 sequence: CAISLDNDGINTNTGELFF. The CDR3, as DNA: TGTGCCATCAGTTTAGACAACGATGGAATAAACACGAACACCGGGGAGCTGTTTTTT.

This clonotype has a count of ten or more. CDR3 sequence: CASSLNRGPYGYTF. In DNA form, the CDR3 reads TGTGCCAGCAGCCTCAACAGGGGGCCCTATGGCTACACCTTC. This chain connects TRBV11-2 to TRBJ1-2; 9 bases line up with TRBD1. J gave up 4 bases and V 5 bases, and 5 bases lay outside the gene matches. The V gene's germline CDR1 is SGHAT and CDR2 FQNNGV. CDR3 length: 14 residues.

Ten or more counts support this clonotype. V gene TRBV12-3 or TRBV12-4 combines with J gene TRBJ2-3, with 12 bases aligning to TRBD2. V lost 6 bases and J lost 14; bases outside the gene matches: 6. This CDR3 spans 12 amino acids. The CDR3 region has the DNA TGTGCCAGCAGCCGGACTAGCGGGACCAGGTATTTT. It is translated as CASSRTSGTRYF.

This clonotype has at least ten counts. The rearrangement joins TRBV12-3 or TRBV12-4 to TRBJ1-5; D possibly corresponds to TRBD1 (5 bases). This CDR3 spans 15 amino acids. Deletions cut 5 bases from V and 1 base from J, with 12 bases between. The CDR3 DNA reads TGTGCCAGCAGTCTCCGGGACGGGAGCAATCAGCCCCAGCATTTT. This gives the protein CASSLRDGSNQPQHF.

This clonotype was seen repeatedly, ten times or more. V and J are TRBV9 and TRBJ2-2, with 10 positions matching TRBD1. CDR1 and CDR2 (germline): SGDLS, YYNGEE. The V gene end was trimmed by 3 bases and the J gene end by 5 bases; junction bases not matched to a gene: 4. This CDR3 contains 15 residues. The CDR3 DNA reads TGTGCCAGCAGCGCCCGGACAGGGGGGACCGGGGAGCTGTTTTTT. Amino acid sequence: CASSARTGGTGELFF.

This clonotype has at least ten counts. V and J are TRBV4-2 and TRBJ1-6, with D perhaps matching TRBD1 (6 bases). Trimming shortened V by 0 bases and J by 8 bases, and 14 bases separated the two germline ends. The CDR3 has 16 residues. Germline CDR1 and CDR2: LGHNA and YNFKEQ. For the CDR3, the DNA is TGTGCCAGCAGCCAAGATGGGCACAGGGATGATTCACCCCTCCACTTT. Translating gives CASSQDGHRDDSPLHF.

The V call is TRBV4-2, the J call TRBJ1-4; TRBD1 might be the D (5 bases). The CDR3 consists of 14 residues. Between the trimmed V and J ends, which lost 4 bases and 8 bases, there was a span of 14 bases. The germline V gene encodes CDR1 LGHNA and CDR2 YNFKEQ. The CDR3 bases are TGTGCCAGCAGCCCGGGACTCCGGGGGGAAAAACTGTTTTTT. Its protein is CASSPGLRGEKLFF.

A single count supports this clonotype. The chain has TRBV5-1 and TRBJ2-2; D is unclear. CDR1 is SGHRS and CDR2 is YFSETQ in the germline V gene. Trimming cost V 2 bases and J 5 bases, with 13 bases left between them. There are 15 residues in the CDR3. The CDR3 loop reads CASSFGPVGTGELFF. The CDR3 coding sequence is TGCGCCAGCAGCTTTGGACCGGTGGGGACCGGGGAGCTGTTTTTT. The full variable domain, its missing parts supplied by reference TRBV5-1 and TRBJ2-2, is KAGVTQTPRYLIKTRGQQVTLSCSPISGHRSVSWYQQTPGQGLQFLFEYFSETQRNKGNFPGRFSGRQFSNSRSEMNVSTLELGDSALYLCASSFGPVGTGELFFGEGSRLTVL.

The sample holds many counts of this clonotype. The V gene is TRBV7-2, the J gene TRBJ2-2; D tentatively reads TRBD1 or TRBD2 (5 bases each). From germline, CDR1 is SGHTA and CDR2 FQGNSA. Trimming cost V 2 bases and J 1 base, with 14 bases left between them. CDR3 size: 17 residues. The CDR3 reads CASSLFPGRQNTGELFF. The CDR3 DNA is TGTGCCAGCAGCTTATTCCCGGGGCGCCAGAACACCGGGGAGCTGTTTTTT.

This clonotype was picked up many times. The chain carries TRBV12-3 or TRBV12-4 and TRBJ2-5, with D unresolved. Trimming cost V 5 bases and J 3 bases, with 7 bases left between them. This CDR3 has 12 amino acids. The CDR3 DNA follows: TGTGCCAGCAGTCCCCCGGAAGAGACCCAGTACTTC. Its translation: CASSPPEETQYF.

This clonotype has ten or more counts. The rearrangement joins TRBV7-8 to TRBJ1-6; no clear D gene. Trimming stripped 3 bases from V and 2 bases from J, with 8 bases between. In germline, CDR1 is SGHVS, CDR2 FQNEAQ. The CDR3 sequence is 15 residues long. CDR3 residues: CASSFEGTYNSPLHF. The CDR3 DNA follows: TGTGCCAGCAGCTTCGAGGGCACCTATAATTCACCCCTCCACTTT.

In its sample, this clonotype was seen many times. CDR3 protein: CSASADFMNTGELFF. The CDR3, as DNA: TGCAGTGCTAGTGCGGACTTCATGAACACCGGGGAGCTGTTTTTT. The genes are TRBV20-1 and TRBJ2-2, with D maybe TRBD2 (5 bases). The CDR3 spans 15 residues. Germline CDR1 is DFQATT and CDR2 is SNEGSKA (reference sequence). Trimming stripped 3 bases from V and 1 base from J, with 12 bases between.

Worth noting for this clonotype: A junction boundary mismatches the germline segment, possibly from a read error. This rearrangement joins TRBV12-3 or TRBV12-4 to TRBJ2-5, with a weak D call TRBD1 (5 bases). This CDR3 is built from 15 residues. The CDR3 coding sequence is TGTGCCAGCAGTTTGTATTGGGGCTCCCAAGAGACCCAGTGCTTC. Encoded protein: CASSLYWGSQETQCF.

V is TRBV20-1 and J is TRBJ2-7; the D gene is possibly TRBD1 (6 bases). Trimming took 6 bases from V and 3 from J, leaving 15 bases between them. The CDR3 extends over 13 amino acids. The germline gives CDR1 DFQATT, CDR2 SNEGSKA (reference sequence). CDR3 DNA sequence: TGCAGTGCAAACCGAGACAGGATCTACGAGCAGTACTTC. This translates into CSANRDRIYEQYF.

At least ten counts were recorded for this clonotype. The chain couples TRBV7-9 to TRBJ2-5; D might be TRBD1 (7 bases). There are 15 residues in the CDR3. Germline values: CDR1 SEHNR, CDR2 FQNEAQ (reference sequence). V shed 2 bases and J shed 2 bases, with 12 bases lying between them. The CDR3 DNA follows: TGTGCCAGCAGCTTAAGGGGGGACAGACAAGAGACCCAGTACTTC. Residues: CASSLRGDRQETQYF.

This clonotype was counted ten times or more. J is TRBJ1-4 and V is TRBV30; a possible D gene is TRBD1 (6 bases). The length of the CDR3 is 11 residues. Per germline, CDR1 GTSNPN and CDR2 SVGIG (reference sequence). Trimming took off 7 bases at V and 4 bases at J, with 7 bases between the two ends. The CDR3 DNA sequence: TGTGCCTTCAGGGGTAATGAAAAACTGTTTTTT. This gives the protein CAFRGNEKLFF. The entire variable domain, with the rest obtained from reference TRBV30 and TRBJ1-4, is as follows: SQTIHQWPATLVQPVGSPLSLECTVEGTSNPNLYWYRQAAGRGLQLLFYSVGIGQISSEVPQNLSASRPQDRQFILSSKKLLLSDSGFYLCAFRGNEKLFFGSGTQLSVL.

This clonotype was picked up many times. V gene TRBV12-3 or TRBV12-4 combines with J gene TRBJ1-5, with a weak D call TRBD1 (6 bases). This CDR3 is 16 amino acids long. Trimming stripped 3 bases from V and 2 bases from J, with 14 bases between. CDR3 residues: CASSFGRGGGNQPQHF. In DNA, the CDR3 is TGTGCCAGCAGTTTCGGGAGGGGGGGTGGCAATCAGCCCCAGCATTTT.